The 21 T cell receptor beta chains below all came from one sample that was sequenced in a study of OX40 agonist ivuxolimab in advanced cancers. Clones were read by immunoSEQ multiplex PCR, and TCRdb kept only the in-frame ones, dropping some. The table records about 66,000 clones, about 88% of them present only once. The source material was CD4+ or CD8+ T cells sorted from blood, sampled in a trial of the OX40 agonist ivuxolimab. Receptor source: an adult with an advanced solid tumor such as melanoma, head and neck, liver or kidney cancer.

CDR3 in amino acids: CSVWGDRGYEQYF. CDR3 bases: TGCAGCGTCTGGGGGGACAGGGGTTACGAGCAGTACTTC. The chain links TRBV29-1 to TRBJ2-7; 10 nucleotides agree with TRBD1. CDR3 length: 13 amino acids. V shed 6 bases and J 4 bases; nucleotides not matched to a gene: 6. The germline V gene has CDR1 SQVTM and CDR2 ANQGSEA.

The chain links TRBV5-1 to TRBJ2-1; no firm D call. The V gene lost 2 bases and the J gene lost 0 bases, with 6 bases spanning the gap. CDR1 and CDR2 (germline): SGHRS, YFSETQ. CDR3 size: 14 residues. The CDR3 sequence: CASSFERSYNEQFF. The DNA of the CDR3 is TGCGCCAGCAGCTTCGAACGCTCCTACAATGAGCAGTTCTTC.

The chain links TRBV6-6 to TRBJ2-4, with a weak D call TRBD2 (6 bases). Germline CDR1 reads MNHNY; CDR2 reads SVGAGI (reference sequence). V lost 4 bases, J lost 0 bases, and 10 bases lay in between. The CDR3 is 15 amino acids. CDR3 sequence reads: CASSSERVAKNIQYF. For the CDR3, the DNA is TGTGCCAGCAGTTCCGAGCGGGTAGCCAAAAACATTCAGTACTTC.

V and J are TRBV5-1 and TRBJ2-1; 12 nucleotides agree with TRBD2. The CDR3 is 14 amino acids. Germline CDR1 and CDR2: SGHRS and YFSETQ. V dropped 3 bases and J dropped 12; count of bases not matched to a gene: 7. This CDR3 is CASSSRLAGEGQFF. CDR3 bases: TGCGCCAGCAGCTCCAGACTAGCGGGAGAGGGGCAGTTCTTC.

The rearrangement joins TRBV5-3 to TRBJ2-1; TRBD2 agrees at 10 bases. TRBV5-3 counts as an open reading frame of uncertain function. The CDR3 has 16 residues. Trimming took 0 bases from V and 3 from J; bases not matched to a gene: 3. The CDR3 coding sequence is TGTGCCAGAAGCTTGGACCAGCGGGAGGGCTACAATGAGCAGTTCTTC. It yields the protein CARSLDQREGYNEQFF.

The CDR3 nucleotides read TGTGCCAGCAGTACCCGTGGGACTGAGACCTACGAGCAGTACTTC. Translation gives CASSTRGTETYEQYF. This chain links TRBV2 with TRBJ2-7; a possible D gene is TRBD2 (6 bases). The CDR3 consists of 15 residues. Trimming removed 5 bases from V and 2 bases from J, with 16 bases in between. Germline V CDR1 and CDR2: SNHLY, FYNNEI.

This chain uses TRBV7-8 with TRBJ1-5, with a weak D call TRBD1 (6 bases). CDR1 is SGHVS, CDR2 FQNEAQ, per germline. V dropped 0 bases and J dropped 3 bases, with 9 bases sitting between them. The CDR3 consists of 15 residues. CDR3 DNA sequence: TGTGCCAGCAGCTTAGCGGGGGCAGTCAATCAGCCCCAGCATTTT. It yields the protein CASSLAGAVNQPQHF.

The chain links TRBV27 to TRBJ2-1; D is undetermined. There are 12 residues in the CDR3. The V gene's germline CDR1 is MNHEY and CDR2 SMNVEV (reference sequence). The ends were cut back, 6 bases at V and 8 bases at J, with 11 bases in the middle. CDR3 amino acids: CASRTQKYEQFF. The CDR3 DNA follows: TGTGCCAGCAGGACCCAGAAGTATGAGCAGTTCTTC.

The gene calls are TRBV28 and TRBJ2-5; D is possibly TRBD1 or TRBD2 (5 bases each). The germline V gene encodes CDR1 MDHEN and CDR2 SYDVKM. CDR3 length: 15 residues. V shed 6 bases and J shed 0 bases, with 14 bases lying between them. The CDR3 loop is CASSGAGRNQETQYF. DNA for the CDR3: TGTGCCAGCAGCGGGGCAGGGCGCAACCAAGAGACCCAGTACTTC.

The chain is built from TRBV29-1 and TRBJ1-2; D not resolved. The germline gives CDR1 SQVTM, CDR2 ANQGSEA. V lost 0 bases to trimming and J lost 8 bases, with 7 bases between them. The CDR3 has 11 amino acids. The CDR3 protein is CSVEDISGYTF. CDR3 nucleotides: TGCAGCGTTGAAGATATTAGCGGCTACACCTTC.

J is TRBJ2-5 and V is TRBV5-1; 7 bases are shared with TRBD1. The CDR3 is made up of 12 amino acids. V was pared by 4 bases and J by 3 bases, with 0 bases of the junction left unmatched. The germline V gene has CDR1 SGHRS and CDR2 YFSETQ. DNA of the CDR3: TGCGCCAGCAGCGGGACAGAAGAGACCCAGTACTTC. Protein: CASSGTEETQYF.

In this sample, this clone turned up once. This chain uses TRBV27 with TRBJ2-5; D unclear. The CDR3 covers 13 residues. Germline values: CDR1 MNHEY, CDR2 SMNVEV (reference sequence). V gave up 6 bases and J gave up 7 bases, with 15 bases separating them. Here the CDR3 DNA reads TGTGCCAGCAGAATCGGCGGATCTGGGACCCAGTACTTC. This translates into CASRIGGSGTQYF.

CDR3 amino acids: CSVERLAGVRDNEQFF. For the CDR3, the DNA is TGCAGCGTTGAAAGGCTAGCGGGAGTAAGGGACAATGAGCAGTTCTTC. V gene TRBV29-1 combines with J gene TRBJ2-1; 10 nucleotides line up with TRBD2. Germline assignment: CDR1 SQVTM and CDR2 ANQGSEA. The length of the CDR3 is 16 residues. V was pared by 2 bases and J by 5 bases, with 9 bases of the junction left unmatched.

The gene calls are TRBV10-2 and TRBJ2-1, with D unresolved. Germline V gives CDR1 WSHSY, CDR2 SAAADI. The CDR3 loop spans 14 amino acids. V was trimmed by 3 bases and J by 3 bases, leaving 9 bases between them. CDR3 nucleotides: TGCGCCAGCAGTGAAATGCCAGGCTACAATGAGCAGTTCTTC. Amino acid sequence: CASSEMPGYNEQFF.

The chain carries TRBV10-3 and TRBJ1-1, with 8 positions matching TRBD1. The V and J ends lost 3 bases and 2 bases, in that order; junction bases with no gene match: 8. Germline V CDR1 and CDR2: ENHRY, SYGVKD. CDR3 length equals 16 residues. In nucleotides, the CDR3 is TGTGCCATCAGTGATCATCCCTCAGGGGGCAACACTGAAGCTTTCTTT. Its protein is CAISDHPSGGNTEAFF.

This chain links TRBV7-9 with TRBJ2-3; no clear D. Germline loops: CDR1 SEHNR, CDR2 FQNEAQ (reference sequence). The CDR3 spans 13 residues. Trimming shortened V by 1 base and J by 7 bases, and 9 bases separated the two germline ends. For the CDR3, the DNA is TGTGCCAGCAGCTTAGTAGGCGAAAATACGCAGTATTTT. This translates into CASSLVGENTQYF. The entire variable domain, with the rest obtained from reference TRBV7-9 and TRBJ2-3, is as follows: DTGVSQNPRHKITKRGQNVTFRCDPISEHNRLYWYRQTLGQGPEFLTYFQNEAQLEKSRLLSDRFSAERPKGSFSTLEIQRTEQGDSAMYLCASSLVGENTQYFGPGTRLTVL.

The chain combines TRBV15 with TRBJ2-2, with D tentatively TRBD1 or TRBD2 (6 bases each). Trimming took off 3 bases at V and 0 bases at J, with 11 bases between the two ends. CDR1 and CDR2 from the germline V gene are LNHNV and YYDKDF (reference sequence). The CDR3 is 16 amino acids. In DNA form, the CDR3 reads TGTGCCACCAGCAGGGAAGGGGGGCCGAACACCGGGGAGCTGTTTTTT. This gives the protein CATSREGGPNTGELFF.

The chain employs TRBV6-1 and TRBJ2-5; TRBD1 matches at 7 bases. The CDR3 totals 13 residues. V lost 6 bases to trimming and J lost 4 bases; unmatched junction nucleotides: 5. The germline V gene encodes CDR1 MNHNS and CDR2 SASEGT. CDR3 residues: CASSENRGETQYF. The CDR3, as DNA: TGTGCCAGCAGCGAGAACAGGGGAGAGACCCAGTACTTC.

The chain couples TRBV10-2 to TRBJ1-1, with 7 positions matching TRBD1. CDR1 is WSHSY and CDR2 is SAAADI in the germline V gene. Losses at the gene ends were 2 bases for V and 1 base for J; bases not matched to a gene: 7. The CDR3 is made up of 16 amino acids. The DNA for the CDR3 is TGCGCCAGCAGTGAGGCCTACAGGGGCGCGAACACTGAAGCTTTCTTT. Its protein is CASSEAYRGANTEAFF.

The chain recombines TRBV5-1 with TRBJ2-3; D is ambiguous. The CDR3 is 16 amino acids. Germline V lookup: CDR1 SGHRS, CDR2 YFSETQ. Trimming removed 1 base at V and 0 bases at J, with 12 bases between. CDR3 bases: TGCGCCAGCAGCTTGCGTCTCCAACCTAGCACAGATACGCAGTATTTT. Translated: CASSLRLQPSTDTQYF.

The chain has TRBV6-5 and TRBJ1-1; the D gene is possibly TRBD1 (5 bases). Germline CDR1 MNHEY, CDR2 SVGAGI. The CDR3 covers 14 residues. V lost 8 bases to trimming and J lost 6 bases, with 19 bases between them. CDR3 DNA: TGTGCCAGCCGTGCAGGGCTACCCGGGGCTGAAGCTTTCTTT. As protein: CASRAGLPGAEAFF.